The 9 T cell receptor beta chains below were found in one sample sequenced in a study of tumor and adjacent non-tumor tissue in lung cancer. A modified ARM-PCR protocol with three rounds of nested PCR amplified TCRbeta. TCRdb used MiXCR to reprocess the multiplex PCR reads, holding one entry per CDR3 protein. This table has approximately 65,000 distinct CDR3 sequences, 60% appearing once. This sample's RNA came from whole unsorted tissue. Sequenced: lung tumor tissue. Receptors were obtained from a man in his fifties or sixties with non-small cell lung cancer.

This clonotype showed up just a few times. The chain uses TRBV2 and TRBJ2-1; D possibly matches TRBD1 or TRBD2 (5 bases each). Germline CDR1 SNHLY, CDR2 FYNNEI. V was clipped by 5 bases and J by 6 bases, with 23 bases between them. This CDR3 comprises 17 residues. CDR3 nucleotide sequence: TGTGCCAGCAGTCCTTCCCCCGGGACCGGGAACGGCAATGAGCAGTTCTTC. Translating it yields CASSPSPGTGNGNEQFF. Full variable domain (missing parts from reference TRBV2 and TRBJ2-1): EPEVTQTPSHQVTQMGQEVILRCVPISNHLYFYWYRQILGQKVEFLVSFYNNEISEKSEIFDDQFSVERPDGSNFTLKIRSTKLEDSAMYFCASSPSPGTGNGNEQFFGPGTRLTVL.

Details on this clonotype: A much larger clone lies a single base off, so this may be a read error. The chain combines TRBV30 with TRBJ1-2, with D possibly matching TRBD1 (5 bases). The CDR3 has 14 amino acids. The germline V gene encodes CDR1 GTSNPN and CDR2 SVGIG (reference sequence). CDR3: CAWSLQGRFYSYTF. The CDR3 coding sequence is TGTGCCTGGAGCCTCCAGGGCAGGTTCTATAGCTACACCTTC.

The V gene is TRBV11-1, the J gene TRBJ2-1; the D gene is possibly TRBD1 (5 bases). Germline CDR1 is SGHAT and CDR2 is FQDESV (reference sequence). Trimming removed 8 bases at V and 4 bases at J, with 15 bases between. The CDR3 contains 14 residues. The CDR3 region is CASCIERTYNEQFF. CDR3 sequence (DNA): TGTGCCAGCTGCATAGAACGGACATACAATGAGCAGTTCTTC.

This clonotype was found many times. CDR3 amino acids: CASSPGQLHEKLFF. Written as DNA, the CDR3 is TGTGCCAGCTCACCGGGACAGCTACATGAAAAACTGTTTTTT. The V gene is TRBV7-9, the J gene TRBJ1-4; 7 positions match TRBD1. V shed 8 bases and J 6 bases; nucleotides not matched to a gene: 9. The CDR3 spans 14 residues. Germline V gene data show CDR1 as SEHNR and CDR2 as FQNEAQ (reference sequence).

The gene calls are TRBV11-2 and TRBJ2-2; D not certain. There are 14 residues in the CDR3. With 5 bases removed from V and 6 bases from J, the gap between germline ends came to 13 bases. Germline V gives CDR1 SGHAT, CDR2 FQNNGV. CDR3 amino acids: CASSHRATAGELFF. CDR3 in DNA: TGTGCCAGCAGCCACCGAGCGACGGCCGGGGAGCTGTTTTTT.

Comments on this clonotype: This could be a read error, since a much larger clone is one nucleotide away. The rearrangement joins TRBV6-6 to TRBJ2-7; 10 nucleotides align to TRBD1. This CDR3 is built from 15 residues. Germline CDR1 is MNHNY and CDR2 is SVGAGI (reference sequence). Unmatched junction bases numbered 5, after V lost 6 bases and J lost 0 bases. The CDR3: CASRDRGGVSYEQYF. CDR3 in DNA: TGTGCCAGCAGGGACAGGGGGGGGGTCTCCTACGAGCAGTACTTC.

This chain joins TRBV12-3 or TRBV12-4 and TRBJ2-1; TRBD2 matches 7 bases. CDR3 length: 14 residues. The V gene end was trimmed by 6 bases and the J gene end by 5 bases; junction bases not matched to a gene: 7. CDR3 sequence: CASSFGGRNNEQFF. CDR3 nucleotides: TGTGCCAGCAGCTTCGGGGGGAGGAACAATGAGCAGTTCTTC.

Details on this clonotype: One junction end disagrees with the germline gene, perhaps due to a read error. The chain has TRBV7-9 and TRBJ2-1; D might be TRBD1 (5 bases). Germline V gene data show CDR1 as SEHNR and CDR2 as FQNEAQ (reference sequence). There are 14 residues in the CDR3. Here the CDR3 reads CASSLWGENNVQFF. The CDR3 DNA is TGTGCCAGCAGCCTTTGGGGCGAGAACAATGTGCAGTTCTTC.

This clonotype was counted at least ten times. This chain uses TRBV10-3 with TRBJ2-7; the match to TRBD2 covers 12 bases. Germline V gives CDR1 ENHRY, CDR2 SYGVKD. The J segment lost 4 bases and the V segment lost 6 bases, leaving 4 bases of the junction unmatched. The CDR3 spans 14 residues. CDR3 nucleotide sequence: TGTGCCATCAGCCAGACTAGCGGGAGTTACGAGCAGTACTTC. Protein sequence: CAISQTSGSYEQYF.